The sample holds one count of the clone carrying this TCR beta chain. The sample comes from a study of blood T cells in healthy people across ages. A second PCR, run for roughly 7 to 11 cycles, used a sample-barcoded 5' primer plus a J-beta primer mix. Each cDNA was tagged by a template-switch adaptor containing 12 random nucleotides. A single record per CDR3 protein comes from TCRdb applying MiXCR to the 5' RACE reads. The table lists around 1.5 million distinct CDR3 sequences, roughly 59% of them singletons. With each sample, at least 5 micrograms of total RNA were extracted. V dropped 5 bases and J dropped 4 bases, with 17 bases sitting between them. The CDR3 has 15 residues.

What was sequenced was blood. The TCR sequence derives from a man aged 18-30 years in good health. The chain is built from TRBV12-3 or TRBV12-4 and TRBJ1-2; D not resolved. CDR3 DNA: TGTGCCAGCAGTATCACAGAGGGAGGGATCTATGGCTACACCTTC. Translation gives CASSITEGGIYGYTF.